The TCR beta chain described here comes from a study of blood T cell repertoires in COVID-19. Study-level background: Material from acute and convalescent COVID-19 was sourced from the United States, Italy and Spain.

The CDR3 loop spans 11 amino acids. Repertoires were generated with immunoSEQ multiplex PCR, while TCRdb's copy carries only in-frame clones and drops some. The table has 100,000 to 150,000 clones, approximately 84% seen once; the top ten hold approximately 12%. J is TRBJ2-7 and V is TRBV21-1; no DNA check was done on the table's D call, TRBD1. TRBV21-1 is deemed a pseudogene. The clonotype comes from a woman in her 30s who had recovered from COVID-19. Sequenced: peripheral blood. This CDR3 is CASSPGTEQYF. Written as DNA, the CDR3 is TGTGCCAGCAGCCCAGGCACCGAGCAGTACTTC.